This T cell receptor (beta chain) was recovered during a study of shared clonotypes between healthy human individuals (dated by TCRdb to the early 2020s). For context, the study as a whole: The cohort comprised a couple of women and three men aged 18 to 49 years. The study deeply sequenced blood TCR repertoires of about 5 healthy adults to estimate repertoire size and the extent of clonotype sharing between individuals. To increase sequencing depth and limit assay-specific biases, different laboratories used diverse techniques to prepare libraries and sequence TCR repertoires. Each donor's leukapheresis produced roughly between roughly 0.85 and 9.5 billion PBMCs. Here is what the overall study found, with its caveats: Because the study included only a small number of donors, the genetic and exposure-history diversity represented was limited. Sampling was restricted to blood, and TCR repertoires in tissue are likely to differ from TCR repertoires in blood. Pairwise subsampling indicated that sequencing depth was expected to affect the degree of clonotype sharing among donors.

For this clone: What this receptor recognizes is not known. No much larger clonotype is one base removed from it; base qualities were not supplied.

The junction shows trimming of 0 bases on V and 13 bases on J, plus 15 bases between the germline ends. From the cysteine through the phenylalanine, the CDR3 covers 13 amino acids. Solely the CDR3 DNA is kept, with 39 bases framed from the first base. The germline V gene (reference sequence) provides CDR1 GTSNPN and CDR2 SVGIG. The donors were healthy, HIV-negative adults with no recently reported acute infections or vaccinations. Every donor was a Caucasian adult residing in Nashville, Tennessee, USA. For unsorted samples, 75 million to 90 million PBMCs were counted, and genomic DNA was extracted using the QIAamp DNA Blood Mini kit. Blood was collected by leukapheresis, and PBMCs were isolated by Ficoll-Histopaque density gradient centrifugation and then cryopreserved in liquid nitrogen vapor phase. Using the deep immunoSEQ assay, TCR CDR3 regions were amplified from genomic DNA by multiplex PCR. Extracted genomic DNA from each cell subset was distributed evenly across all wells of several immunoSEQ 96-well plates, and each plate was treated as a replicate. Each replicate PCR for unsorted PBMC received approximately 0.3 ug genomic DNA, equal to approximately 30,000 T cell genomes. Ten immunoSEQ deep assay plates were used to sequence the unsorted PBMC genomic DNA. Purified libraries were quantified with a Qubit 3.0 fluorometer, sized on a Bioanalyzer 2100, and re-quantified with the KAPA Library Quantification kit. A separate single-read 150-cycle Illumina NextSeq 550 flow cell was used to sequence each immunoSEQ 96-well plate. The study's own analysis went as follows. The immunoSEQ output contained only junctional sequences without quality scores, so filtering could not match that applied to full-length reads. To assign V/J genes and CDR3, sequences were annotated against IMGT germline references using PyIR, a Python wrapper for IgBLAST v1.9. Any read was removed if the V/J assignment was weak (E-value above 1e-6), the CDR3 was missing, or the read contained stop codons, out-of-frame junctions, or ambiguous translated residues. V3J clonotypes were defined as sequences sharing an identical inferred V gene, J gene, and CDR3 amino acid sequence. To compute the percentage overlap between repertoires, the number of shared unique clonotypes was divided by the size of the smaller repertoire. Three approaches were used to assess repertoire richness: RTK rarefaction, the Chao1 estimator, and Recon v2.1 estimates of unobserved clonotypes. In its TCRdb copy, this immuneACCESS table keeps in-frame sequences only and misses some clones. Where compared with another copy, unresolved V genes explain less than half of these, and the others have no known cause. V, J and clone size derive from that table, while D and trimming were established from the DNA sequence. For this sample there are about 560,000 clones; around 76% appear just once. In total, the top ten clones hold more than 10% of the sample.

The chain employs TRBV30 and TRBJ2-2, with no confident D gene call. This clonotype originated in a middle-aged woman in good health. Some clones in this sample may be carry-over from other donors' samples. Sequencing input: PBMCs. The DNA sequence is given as TGTGCCTGGAGTGTAGGAGTTCCTCGAGGGCTGTTTTTT. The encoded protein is CAWSVGVPRGLFF.